This T cell receptor beta chain is from a study of CD8 T cells in Susac syndrome. Reverse transcription used about 0.5 to 1 ug RNA and random hexamers. TCRdb re-analysed the immunoSEQ multiplex PCR reads in MiXCR, keeping a single row per CDR3 protein. Here the sample spans over 100,000 distinct CDR3 sequences, roughly 94% being singletons. CDR3 length: 19 amino acids. J lost 3 bases, V lost 0 bases, and 12 bases had no gene match. CDR1 and CDR2 from the germline V gene are LNHNV and YYDKDF (reference sequence). The clonotype was recovered from a human donor with Susac syndrome. The sample taken for sequencing was CD8+ T cells from PBMCs. V and J are TRBV15 and TRBJ2-5; 11 bases are shared with TRBD1. The CDR3 region is CATSRDRAGDRGSEETQYF. CDR3 coding DNA: TGTGCCACCAGCAGAGATCGGGCGGGGGACAGGGGGTCCGAAGAGACCCAGTACTTC. The entire variable domain, with the rest obtained from reference TRBV15 and TRBJ2-5, is as follows: DAMVIQNPRYQVTQFGKPVTLSCSQTLNHNVMYWYQQKSSQAPKLLFHYYDKDFNNEADTPDNFQSRRPNTSFCFLDIRSPGLGDTAMYLCATSRDRAGDRGSEETQYFGPGTRLLVL.